These 8 T cell receptor beta chains were sequenced from one sample in a study of OX40 agonist ivuxolimab in advanced cancers. TCRdb's table, derived via immunoSEQ multiplex PCR, lists solely in-frame clones and lacks some. The data contain roughly 74,000 clones, around 92% of them singletons. This specimen was CD4+ or CD8+ T cells sorted from blood, taken in a trial of the OX40 agonist ivuxolimab. These receptors originate from an adult with an advanced solid tumor such as melanoma, head and neck, liver or kidney cancer.

This chain uses TRBV2 with TRBJ2-7; D gene unclear. Trimming left V 6 bases short and J 0 bases short, with 12 bases between. The CDR3 extends over 14 amino acids. Germline V gene data show CDR1 as SNHLY and CDR2 as FYNNEI. CDR3 DNA: TGTGCCAGCAGCCAAGCCAAATTCTCCTACGAGCAGTACTTC. It yields the protein CASSQAKFSYEQYF.

The J gene is TRBJ1-1, the V gene TRBV5-4; possibly TRBD1 for D (5 bases). V was cut by 0 bases and J by 0 bases, with 12 bases left in between. Germline CDR1 and CDR2: SGHNT and YYREEE (reference sequence). The CDR3 runs to 16 residues. CDR3 bases: TGTGCCAGCAGCTTGGTGACAGTACCATTGAACACTGAAGCTTTCTTT. Protein product: CASSLVTVPLNTEAFF.

V usage is TRBV6-5 and J usage is TRBJ2-3; D is possibly TRBD2 (6 bases). This CDR3 spans 13 amino acids. V lost 4 bases and J lost 1, with 6 bases in between. Germline CDR1 reads MNHEY; CDR2 reads SVGAGI. CDR3 sequence reads: CASSWGGTDTQYF. The CDR3 coding sequence is TGTGCCAGCAGTTGGGGGGGCACAGATACGCAGTATTTT.

The CDR3 DNA is TGTGCCTGGAGGTTCGACGGAGAGCAGTACTTC. Translating gives CAWRFDGEQYF. V is TRBV30 and J is TRBJ2-7, with D unclear. Between the trimmed V and J ends, which lost 3 bases and 7 bases, there was a span of 10 bases. Germline CDR1 is GTSNPN and CDR2 is SVGIG (reference sequence). CDR3 length: 11 residues.

The chain couples TRBV11-2 to TRBJ2-3; no clear D gene. The CDR3 loop spans 12 amino acids. CDR1 is SGHAT, CDR2 FQNNGV, per germline. V lost 4 bases and J 5 bases, leaving 7 bases between the germline ends. CDR3 nucleotide sequence: TGTGCCAGCAGCTCGGACGGAGATACGCAGTATTTT. Protein: CASSSDGDTQYF.

V and J are TRBV7-9 and TRBJ1-1; D not resolved. With 1 base removed from V and 4 bases from J, the gap between germline ends came to 16 bases. This CDR3 contains 16 residues. In germline, CDR1 is SEHNR, CDR2 FQNEAQ (reference sequence). The CDR3 coding sequence is TGTGCCAGCAGCTTAGGCGGGAAGCGATCGGGCACTGAAGCTTTCTTT. Translation gives CASSLGGKRSGTEAFF.

J is TRBJ2-1 and V is TRBV11-2; TRBD1 agrees at 7 bases. Trimming cost V 0 bases and J 3 bases; bases outside gene matches: 8. Germline V gene lookup returns CDR1 SGHAT and CDR2 FQNNGV. The CDR3 covers 17 residues. In nucleotides, the CDR3 is TGTGCCAGCAGCTTAGAGGCCCCGGGACAGTTCTACAATGAGCAGTTCTTC. The encoded protein is CASSLEAPGQFYNEQFF.

This chain connects TRBV9 to TRBJ2-3; 8 positions match TRBD1. Germline V gene lookup returns CDR1 SGDLS and CDR2 YYNGEE. With 0 bases clipped from V and 0 bases from J, the junction kept 9 bases outside the gene matches. This CDR3 is built from 18 residues. DNA for the CDR3: TGTGCCAGCAGCGTAGGATTTAACAGGGGGAGGAGCACAGATACGCAGTATTTT. Amino acid sequence: CASSVGFNRGRSTDTQYF.